This entry lists 25 T cell receptor beta chains sequenced from one sample in a study of a mutant IDH1 vaccine in newly diagnosed glioma. No antigen has been identified for these receptors. The protocol was immunoSEQ multiplex PCR, while the TCRdb copy is restricted to in-frame clones and leaves out a portion. This sample has 57,000 or so clones, with about 80% found just once. Noted time point: week 11, during vaccination. Every vaccination contained 300 ug of the mutant IDH1 20-mer peptide and was paired with topical imiquimod. The sequences come from PBMCs, collected from a glioma patient whose treatment included an IDH1 peptide vaccine. These TCRs come from a man younger than 40 with glioma.

J is TRBJ2-7 and V is TRBV28; D may match TRBD1 or TRBD2 (7 bases each). The CDR3 is made up of 14 amino acids. Trimming shortened V by 5 bases and J by 3 bases, and 14 bases separated the two germline ends. CDR1 and CDR2 from the germline V gene are MDHEN and SYDVKM. The chain's CDR3 is CASSQGGIVYEQYF. In nucleotides, the CDR3 is TGTGCCAGCAGTCAGGGGGGGATAGTCTACGAGCAGTACTTC.

The V gene is TRBV2, the J gene TRBJ2-7, with D maybe TRBD2 (5 bases). With 2 bases removed from V and 2 bases from J, the gap between germline ends came to 13 bases. Germline V gene data show CDR1 as SNHLY and CDR2 as FYNNEI. The CDR3 is 15 residues long. Here the CDR3 reads CASSESTPGAYEQYF. The CDR3 region has the DNA TGTGCCAGCAGTGAAAGTACCCCCGGGGCCTACGAGCAGTACTTC.

The table lists this clone with a few counts. The rearrangement links TRBV4-1 to TRBJ1-6; possibly TRBD1 for D (5 bases). The V and J ends lost 0 bases and 9 bases respectively, with 15 bases between them. CDR3 size: 16 residues. Germline V lookup: CDR1 MGHRA, CDR2 YSYEKL. The CDR3 reads CASSQDYRGGSSPLHF. The CDR3 region has the DNA TGCGCCAGCAGCCAAGATTATAGGGGAGGAAGTTCACCCCTCCACTTT.

This chain joins TRBV10-3 and TRBJ2-5; tentatively, D is TRBD2 (5 bases). The J call may be incorrect, as the DNA end agrees better with TRBJ2-7. The germline CDR1 and CDR2 sequences are ENHRY and SYGVKD. The CDR3 loop spans 13 amino acids. CDR3 protein: CAISGSTSYEQYF. The CDR3 DNA sequence: TGTGCCATCTCGGGAAGTACCTCCTACGAGCAGTACTTC.

The chain employs TRBV19 and TRBJ1-5; D unclear. This CDR3 contains 15 residues. V dropped 3 bases and J dropped 5 bases, with 14 bases sitting between them. Germline V lookup: CDR1 LNHDA, CDR2 SQIVND (reference sequence). This CDR3 is CASSIRVGLHQPQHF. CDR3 DNA sequence: TGTGCCAGTAGTATTAGGGTCGGCCTCCATCAGCCCCAGCATTTT.

The chain couples TRBV11-2 to TRBJ1-1; unclear D gene. Looked up from germline, CDR1 is SGHAT and CDR2 is FQNNGV. V was clipped by 5 bases and J by 1 base, with 5 bases between them. This CDR3 region has 12 residues. The CDR3 loop reads CASSEGNTEAFF. CDR3 in DNA: TGTGCCAGCAGCGAGGGGAACACTGAAGCTTTCTTT. The full variable domain, its missing parts supplied by reference TRBV11-2 and TRBJ1-1, is EAGVAQSPRYKIIEKRQSVAFWCNPISGHATLYWYQQILGQGPKLLIQFQNNGVVDDSQLPKDRFSAERLKGVDSTLKIQPAKLEDSAVYLCASSEGNTEAFFGQGTRLTVV.

CDR3 nucleotide sequence: TGTGCCAGCAGTTACGAAGGGACGGCAAAAGCTTTCTTT. It translates to CASSYEGTAKAFF. The V and J genes are TRBV6-5 and TRBJ1-1; maybe TRBD1 (5 bases). V dropped 2 bases and J dropped 9 bases, with 13 bases sitting between them. The CDR3 is 13 amino acids. Per the germline V gene, CDR1 is MNHEY and CDR2 is SVGAGI.

The chain links TRBV7-7 to TRBJ1-5; tentative D call: TRBD1 (6 bases). The germline CDR1 and CDR2 sequences are SSHAT and FNYEAQ (reference sequence). The CDR3 consists of 17 residues. The V end lost 0 bases, the J end lost 1 base, and 13 bases lay between the germline ends. CDR3 sequence (DNA): TGTGCCAGCAGCTTAGCACACGGGACAAGGAGCAATCAGCCCCAGCATTTT. Residues: CASSLAHGTRSNQPQHF.

The chain is built from TRBV13 and TRBJ2-7, with TRBD2 matching over 9 bases. The V segment lost 8 bases and the J segment 5 bases; nucleotides outside the gene matches: 10. Germline V gene lookup returns CDR1 PRHDT and CDR2 FYEKMQ (reference sequence). The CDR3 length is 14 residues. The CDR3 region is CASRTTGTSHEQYF. CDR3 bases: TGTGCCAGCCGCACGACCGGGACTAGCCACGAGCAGTACTTC.

CDR3: CATERGRNPTDTQYF. The CDR3 coding sequence is TGTGCCACCGAGAGAGGACGGAACCCCACAGATACGCAGTATTTT. V and J are TRBV15 and TRBJ2-3, with unresolved D. This CDR3 is built from 15 residues. V lost 8 bases, J lost 2 bases, and 17 bases lay in between. Germline V gene data show CDR1 as LNHNV and CDR2 as YYDKDF (reference sequence).

CDR3 coding DNA: TGTGCCAGCAGCTGGACTTTCCACTACGAGCAGTACTTC. Translating gives CASSWTFHYEQYF. The chain couples TRBV28 to TRBJ2-7, with D maybe TRBD2 (5 bases). Germline-derived CDR1 and CDR2 are MDHEN and SYDVKM. The CDR3 totals 13 residues. V was shortened by 6 bases and J by 3 bases, with 12 bases between the two germline ends.

The chain joins TRBV15 to TRBJ1-1, with D possibly being TRBD1 (5 bases). CDR3 length: 13 amino acids. Trimming left V 4 bases short and J 3 bases short, with 9 bases between. Germline V gene data show CDR1 as LNHNV and CDR2 as YYDKDF (reference sequence). CDR3 sequence (DNA): TGTGCCACCAGCATACAGGAGCACACTGAAGCTTTCTTT. As protein: CATSIQEHTEAFF.

Of note for this clone: One end of the junction varies from germline; a read error may be responsible. The gene calls are TRBV28 and TRBJ2-5; D may be TRBD1 (6 bases). The DNA end favors TRBJ2-7, so the J call may be wrong. From germline, CDR1 is MDHEN and CDR2 SYDVKM. The CDR3 consists of 18 residues. The CDR3 bases are TGTGCCAGCCGTTTGGGCGTTATGGGGGCCCCTACCCCCTACGAGCAGTACTTC. Translated: CASRLGVMGAPTPYEQYF.

The chain links TRBV4-2 to TRBJ1-4; D uncertain. The CDR3 has 15 amino acids. Deletions cut 0 bases from V and 8 bases from J, with 13 bases between. The germline CDR1 and CDR2 sequences are LGHNA and YNFKEQ. CDR3: CASSQEHRQVEKLFF. The CDR3 coding sequence is TGTGCCAGCAGCCAAGAACATAGGCAGGTAGAAAAACTGTTTTTT.

This sequence joins TRBV4-2 and TRBJ1-4; 10 bases fit TRBD1. CDR1 is LGHNA and CDR2 is YNFKEQ in the germline V gene. CDR3 length equals 16 residues. V shed 4 bases and J 7 bases; nucleotides not matched to a gene: 9. CDR3 DNA: TGTGCCAGCAGCCTATTCCCCGGGACAGGGGCTGAAAAACTGTTTTTT. Protein product: CASSLFPGTGAEKLFF.

The chain combines TRBV15 with TRBJ1-6; a weak D match, TRBD1 (5 bases). Per germline, CDR1 LNHNV and CDR2 YYDKDF (reference sequence). V shed 5 bases and J shed 10 bases, with 12 bases lying between them. This CDR3 comprises 13 residues. The CDR3 nucleotides are TGTGCCACCAGCGCGGGGTGGGACTCACCCCTCCACTTT. As protein: CATSAGWDSPLHF.

The V gene is TRBV27, the J gene TRBJ2-3; 7 bases fit TRBD1. This CDR3 spans 16 amino acids. Germline V gives CDR1 MNHEY, CDR2 SMNVEV (reference sequence). V shed 6 bases, J shed 1 base, and the junction held 10 bases outside the gene matches. The CDR3 nucleotides read TGTGCCAGCAGCCGAATCCCGGGACAGCGCACAGATACGCAGTATTTT. Amino acids: CASSRIPGQRTDTQYF.

V gene TRBV19 combines with J gene TRBJ1-1; D is perhaps TRBD1 (5 bases). The CDR3 is made up of 15 amino acids. Per the germline V gene, CDR1 is LNHDA and CDR2 is SQIVND (reference sequence). Trimming removed 2 bases at V and 7 bases at J, with 17 bases between. CDR3 region: CASSIQGPGDVEAFF. The CDR3 DNA follows: TGTGCCAGTAGTATACAGGGTCCGGGGGACGTTGAAGCTTTCTTT.

The chain joins TRBV11-2 to TRBJ1-5, with a possible D match to TRBD1 (5 bases). There are 15 residues in the CDR3. Germline V lookup: CDR1 SGHAT, CDR2 FQNNGV. Between the trimmed V and J ends, which lost 1 base and 2 bases, there was a span of 9 bases. The CDR3 loop is CASSLGRGGNQPQHF. The CDR3 coding sequence is TGTGCCAGCAGCTTAGGGAGGGGAGGCAATCAGCCCCAGCATTTT.

The rearrangement links TRBV27 to TRBJ2-6; the D gene is possibly TRBD1 (6 bases). The germline gives CDR1 MNHEY, CDR2 SMNVEV (reference sequence). The CDR3 sequence is 15 residues long. V dropped 2 bases and J dropped 6 bases, with 11 bases sitting between them. In DNA, the CDR3 is TGTGCCAGCAGTTTAATGGGGGCCTCGGCCAACGTCCTGACTTTC. This codes for CASSLMGASANVLTF.

The genes are TRBV2 and TRBJ1-1; 8 nucleotides line up with TRBD1. V was pared by 4 bases and J by 1 base, with 2 bases of the junction left unmatched. CDR1 and CDR2 (germline): SNHLY, FYNNEI. The length of the CDR3 is 14 residues. The CDR3 sequence: CASSGTGSNTEAFF. CDR3 bases: TGTGCCAGCAGTGGGACAGGGTCGAACACTGAAGCTTTCTTT.

The sample holds a few counts of this clone. This chain joins TRBV10-3 and TRBJ1-1, with D unresolved. CDR1 is ENHRY, CDR2 SYGVKD, per germline. V gave up 9 bases and J gave up 1 base, with 6 bases separating them. CDR3 length equals 11 residues. The CDR3 reads CAITQNTEAFF. CDR3 DNA sequence: TGTGCCATAACACAGAACACTGAAGCTTTCTTT.

The CDR3 DNA sequence: TGTGCCAGCAGCGGGGGGCCGGCTAGCAATCAGCCCCAGCATTTT. Protein: CASSGGPASNQPQHF. The rearrangement joins TRBV7-2 to TRBJ1-5; the D gene is possibly TRBD1 (6 bases). The CDR3 sequence is 15 residues long. V was trimmed by 5 bases and J by 0 bases, leaving 11 bases between them. Germline CDR1 is SGHTA and CDR2 is FQGNSA.

V is TRBV2 and J is TRBJ2-3; the D gene is possibly TRBD1 (5 bases). Germline V gene sequence: CDR1 SNHLY, CDR2 FYNNEI. The V and J ends lost 1 base and 4 bases respectively, with 12 bases between them. The CDR3 totals 15 residues. The chain's CDR3 is CASSEEAAGSDTQYF. The CDR3, as DNA: TGTGCCAGCAGTGAAGAGGCTGCAGGGTCAGATACGCAGTATTTT.

The CDR3 DNA is TGTGCCAGCAGCGATAGTAGACTAGCGGGGGGGCAGTTCTTC. Translating gives CASSDSRLAGGQFF. The chain recombines TRBV7-8 with TRBJ2-1, with 13 nucleotides matching TRBD2. Per the germline V gene, CDR1 is SGHVS and CDR2 is FQNEAQ. V dropped 5 bases and J dropped 12; count of bases not matched to a gene: 7. The CDR3 has 14 amino acids.